Only a few counts were recorded for the clone carrying this T cell receptor beta chain. Its antigen is currently unknown. These data come from a study of cytomegalovirus exposure and HLA in healthy donors. CDR3 length equals 13 residues. V was clipped by 1 base and J by 5 bases, with 6 bases between them. Per the germline V gene, CDR1 is MNHEY and CDR2 is SMNVEV (reference sequence). Study conclusions and caveats: Researchers reported that a few CMV-associated chains were confirmed in vitro as CMV antigen-specific. Reportedly, HLA-A and HLA-B alleles of most subjects were accurately predicted from TCR beta.

PCR employed 60 Vbeta and 13 Jbeta primers. Assay used: immunoSEQ multiplex PCR; TCRdb lists only in-frame clones, some missing. The sample yields approximately 65,000 clones, almost 70% seen once. Unrecorded immune exposures were likely, despite nominal health at sampling. The TCR was taken from a man aged 35 to 55 in good health and CMV-seropositive. The sample comprised PBMCs. The chain has TRBV27 and TRBJ2-1; tentatively, D is TRBD2 (6 bases). CDR3 coding DNA: TGTGCCAGCAGTTTATGGGGGGACAATGAGCAGTTCTTC. Translation gives CASSLWGDNEQFF.